A single sample is the source of the 23 T cell receptor beta chains below, sequenced in a study of blood T cells in healthy people across ages. Together with a sample-barcoded 5' primer, a J-beta primer mix was included in a second PCR lasting roughly 6 to 12 cycles. Each CDR3 protein gets one entry after TCRdb re-called the 5' RACE reads with MiXCR. The sample holds some 1.6 million distinct CDR3 sequences, approximately 32% seen once. Sequencing was carried out using blood. The receptors were gathered from a woman aged 25 to 39 in good health.

This clonotype was seen repeatedly, ten times or more. The chain uses TRBV7-3 and TRBJ2-5, with TRBD1 matching 7 bases. There are 13 residues in the CDR3. Looked up from germline, CDR1 is SGHTA and CDR2 is FQGTGA. V lost 3 bases to trimming and J lost 5 bases; unmatched junction nucleotides: 3. For the CDR3, the DNA is TGTGCCAGCAGCTTGACAGGGAGTGAGACCCAGTACTTC. It is translated as CASSLTGSETQYF.

The chain combines TRBV5-1 with TRBJ2-1; 12 bases align to TRBD2. CDR3 length: 17 residues. V shed 4 bases and J 7 bases; nucleotides not matched to a gene: 12. The germline gives CDR1 SGHRS, CDR2 YFSETQ. The CDR3 nucleotides read TGCGCCAGCAGCCTCCCCCTCGGACTAGCGGGAATAAATGAGCAGTTCTTC. Amino acids: CASSLPLGLAGINEQFF.

The gene calls are TRBV15 and TRBJ2-3; 7 bases match TRBD2. Germline assignment: CDR1 LNHNV and CDR2 YYDKDF (reference sequence). There are 18 residues in the CDR3. The trim removed 4 bases at V and 0 bases at J, leaving 13 bases unmatched. CDR3 residues: CATSMDYKAGPSTDTQYF. The CDR3 region has the DNA TGTGCCACCAGCATGGATTACAAAGCGGGACCTAGCACAGATACGCAGTATTTT.

Comment on this clonotype: Germline and junction disagree at one end, which may indicate a read error. This chain links TRBV5-1 with TRBJ2-5, with D maybe TRBD2 (6 bases). The last part of the DNA fits TRBJ2-7 better; the J call may be wrong. The germline gives CDR1 SGHRS, CDR2 YFSETQ. The CDR3 extends over 12 amino acids. The CDR3 region is CAGSFRGTEQYF. The CDR3, as DNA: TGCGCCGGCAGCTTCCGCGGGACCGAGCAGTACTTC.

This rearrangement joins TRBV15 to TRBJ2-5, with D possibly matching TRBD1 (6 bases). This CDR3 spans 15 amino acids. Germline CDR1 is LNHNV and CDR2 is YYDKDF (reference sequence). Trimming cost V 5 bases and J 2 bases, with 15 bases left between them. The CDR3 sequence: CATSGTLGTQETQYF. The CDR3 DNA follows: TGTGCCACCAGCGGTACCCTCGGGACACAAGAGACCCAGTACTTC.

In its sample, this clonotype was seen many times. The chain couples TRBV5-1 to TRBJ1-2; D unresolved. The CDR3 has 15 amino acids. V was shortened by 4 bases and J by 2 bases, with 15 bases between the two germline ends. From germline, CDR1 is SGHRS and CDR2 YFSETQ. Here the CDR3 reads CASSLAMGENYGYTF. The CDR3 bases are TGCGCCAGCAGCCTAGCGATGGGAGAGAACTATGGCTACACCTTC.

Only a few counts were recorded for this clonotype. Being one base from a much bigger clone, this may be a read error. The chain carries TRBV29-1 and TRBJ2-7; no clear D. The germline gives CDR1 SQVTM, CDR2 ANQGSEA. The CDR3 sequence is 11 residues long. With 4 bases removed from V and 2 bases from J, the gap between germline ends came to 6 bases. CDR3 sequence reads: CSVVMTYEQYF. The CDR3 region has the DNA TGCAGCGTTGTGATGACCTACGAGCAGTACTTC.

This clonotype was seen only a few times. The V call is TRBV6-1, the J call TRBJ2-7; D possibly matches TRBD1 or TRBD2 (5 bases each). CDR1 and CDR2 (germline): MNHNS, SASEGT. The CDR3 loop spans 15 amino acids. The ends were cut back, 6 bases at V and 6 bases at J, with 21 bases in the middle. The CDR3 DNA sequence: TGTGCCAGCAGGACACCGGGACGCTCGGCCTCCGAGCAGTACTTC. Translation: CASRTPGRSASEQYF.

This clonotype was found once. Relative to the germline gene, one junction end is altered; a read error may explain this. The rearrangement links TRBV20-1 to TRBJ1-6; 7 bases map to TRBD1. This CDR3 is 16 amino acids long. Per germline, CDR1 DFQATT and CDR2 SNEGSKA (reference sequence). CDR3 amino acids: CSARDGTDGGNSSLHF. The CDR3 DNA follows: TGCAGTGCTAGGGATGGGACAGACGGGGGGAATTCATCCCTCCACTTT.

V is TRBV6-1 and J is TRBJ2-3; 12 nucleotides match TRBD1. CDR3 length: 16 amino acids. Germline lookup yields CDR1 MNHNS and CDR2 SASEGT. Unmatched junction bases numbered 4, after V lost 4 bases and J lost 2 bases. The DNA for the CDR3 is TGTGCCAGCAGTGGGGACAGGGGGCGACTCACAGATACGCAGTATTTT. It is translated as CASSGDRGRLTDTQYF.

This clonotype came up a few times. The chain links TRBV7-6 to TRBJ2-3; 9 nucleotides line up with TRBD2. The V segment lost 1 base and the J segment 1 base; nucleotides outside the gene matches: 3. This CDR3 is 16 amino acids long. The germline V gene encodes CDR1 SGHVS and CDR2 FNYEAQ. The CDR3 loop reads CASSLEWTSGTDTQYF. DNA for the CDR3: TGTGCCAGCAGCTTAGAGTGGACTAGCGGCACAGATACGCAGTATTTT.

The CDR3: CASSYSRSGRLSYNEQFF. The DNA of the CDR3 is TGTGCCAGCAGTTACTCGAGAAGCGGGAGGCTCTCCTACAATGAGCAGTTCTTC. This chain links TRBV6-5 with TRBJ2-1, with 9 bases aligning to TRBD2. This CDR3 has 18 amino acids. Germline V CDR1 and CDR2: MNHEY, SVGAGI. V was pared by 0 bases and J by 0 bases, with 6 bases of the junction left unmatched.

The chain recombines TRBV27 with TRBJ2-2; 14 bases are shared with TRBD2. CDR3 size: 18 residues. V lost 5 bases to trimming and J lost 7 bases; unmatched junction nucleotides: 12. The V gene's germline CDR1 is MNHEY and CDR2 SMNVEV (reference sequence). The CDR3 region has the DNA TGTGCCAGCAGTCCGCCTCGACTAGCGGGAGGGGTTCGCGGGGAGCTGTTTTTT. It specifies CASSPPRLAGGVRGELFF.

The V call is TRBV28, the J call TRBJ2-5; 9 positions match TRBD1. The J segment lost 3 bases and the V segment lost 4 bases, leaving 3 bases of the junction unmatched. Germline V gene data show CDR1 as MDHEN and CDR2 as SYDVKM. This CDR3 region has 14 residues. The CDR3 loop is CASSWDREKETQYF. The CDR3 DNA follows: TGTGCCAGCAGTTGGGACAGGGAAAAAGAGACCCAGTACTTC.

This clonotype was detected many times. The limits of the CDR3 on the DNA are not certain, so only TCRdb's listed CDR3 is given. The V and J genes are TRBV29-1 and TRBJ2-1; the tabulated D call, TRBD2, remains unverified against the DNA. The length of the CDR3 is 11 amino acids, counting both ends. The germline gives CDR1 SQVTM, CDR2 ANQGSEA. CDR3 sequence: CSVGPGTYPFF.

In its sample, this clonotype was seen a few times. The rearrangement links TRBV6-5 to TRBJ1-1; unclear D gene. Germline V gives CDR1 MNHEY, CDR2 SVGAGI. V was trimmed by 7 bases and J by 3 bases, leaving 6 bases between them. The CDR3 consists of 11 residues. The CDR3 coding sequence is TGTGCCAGCACTCGCTACACTGAAGCTTTCTTT. This codes for CASTRYTEAFF.

The rearrangement joins TRBV4-1 to TRBJ2-2; a possible D gene is TRBD1 (6 bases). Trimming cost V 1 base and J 2 bases, with 8 bases left between them. The CDR3 is 15 residues long. Looked up from germline, CDR1 is MGHRA and CDR2 is YSYEKL. The CDR3 DNA reads TGCGCCAGCAGCCAAGTACAGGGTAACACCGGGGAGCTGTTTTTT. Translating gives CASSQVQGNTGELFF.

The chain uses TRBV5-1 and TRBJ2-3; 7 nucleotides agree with TRBD2. V trimming: 4 bases; J trimming: 1 base; junction bases outside the gene matches: 9. Germline V CDR1 and CDR2: SGHRS, YFSETQ. The CDR3 has 16 residues. CDR3 protein: CASSLTSPGGTDTQYF. The CDR3 DNA follows: TGCGCCAGCAGCCTGACTAGCCCGGGTGGCACAGATACGCAGTATTTT.

This clonotype was detected ten times or more. The germline gene is not matched at one end of the junction; a read error may be the cause. For the CDR3, the DNA is TGCAGCGCTACGGAGAACCAAGAGACCCAGTACTTC. It specifies CSATENQETQYF. V gene TRBV20-1 combines with J gene TRBJ2-5, with D unresolved. CDR3 size: 12 residues. Germline CDR1 is DFQATT and CDR2 is SNEGSKA (reference sequence).

About this clonotype itself: No conserved phenylalanine or tryptophan is present at the end of the CDR3, so a read error is the likely explanation. The gene calls are TRBV4-1 and TRBJ1-2; TRBD1 might be the D (5 bases). The V gene's germline CDR1 is MGHRA and CDR2 YSYEKL. CDR3 size: 16 residues. V was cut by 4 bases and J by 2 bases, with 17 bases left in between. The chain's CDR3 is CASSPAKGWGNYGYTC. DNA of the CDR3: TGCGCCAGCAGCCCAGCGAAGGGTTGGGGCAACTATGGCTACACCTGC.

The gene calls are TRBV5-1 and TRBJ1-1; D is uncertain. The CDR3 has 13 residues. Germline CDR1 and CDR2: SGHRS and YFSETQ. Trimming took 2 bases from V and 4 from J, leaving 9 bases between them. CDR3 DNA: TGCGCCAGCAGCTTCGAAATACTCACTGAAGCTTTCTTT. Translating it yields CASSFEILTEAFF.

The J gene is TRBJ2-1, the V gene TRBV30, with TRBD2 matching 10 bases. The ends lost 0 bases at V and 10 bases at J; junction bases unmatched: 9. The CDR3 has 15 residues. Per the germline V gene, CDR1 is GTSNPN and CDR2 is SVGIG (reference sequence). CDR3 nucleotide sequence: TGTGCCTGGAGTGTCGGGGCTAGCGGGGGAACCGAGCAGTTCTTC. This translates into CAWSVGASGGTEQFF.

The chain is built from TRBV21-1 and TRBJ1-4; the table's TRBD1 call for D was not verified on the DNA. TRBV21-1 is shown as a pseudogene. This CDR3 is 14 amino acids long. CDR3 residues: CASNPEPGPEKLFF. CDR3 coding DNA: TGTGCCAGCAACCCGGAACCCGGTCCCGAAAAACTGTTTTTT.